These T cell receptor beta chains were read from a single sample in a study of graft-versus-host responses after intestinal transplantation. These receptors' targets are unknown. Here immunoSEQ multiplex PCR was the method, and the copy in TCRdb shows in-frame clones only, minus some. Of approximately 130,000 clones listed, roughly nine tenths are singletons. The sequenced sample was unstimulated CD4+ T cells sorted from spleen or lymph node cells, obtained before intestinal transplant. These receptors originate from a human donor who received an intestinal transplant. Each CDR3 is given with its conserved first and last residue. D genes are given only for firm matches.

D	J	V	CDR3	DNA
NA	TRBJ1-2	TRBV7-9	CASSLAPGRKQNYGYTF	TGTGCCAGCAGCTTAGCCCCTGGCAGGAAGCAAAACTATGGCTACACCTTC
TRBD1	TRBJ1-3	TRBV9	CASSATGVSGNTIYF	TGTGCCAGCAGCGCGACAGGGGTCTCTGGAAACACCATATATTTT
NA	TRBJ2-1	TRBV5-1	CASSLDRNEQFF	TGCGCCAGCAGCTTGGATAGGAATGAGCAGTTCTTC
NA	TRBJ1-1	TRBV14	CASSHLRVTNTEAFF	TGTGCCAGCAGCCATCTACGGGTCACGAACACTGAAGCTTTCTTT
NA	TRBJ1-1	TRBV2	CASTLGGSAFF	TGTGCCAGCACCCTGGGCGGCTCTGCTTTCTTT
NA	TRBJ2-4	TRBV5-5	CASSLDGLAKNIQYF	TGTGCCAGCAGCTTAGACGGACTAGCCAAAAACATTCAGTACTTC
TRBD1	TRBJ1-6	TRBV9	CASSLTGGLSPLHF	TGTGCCAGCAGCCTTACAGGGGGCCTTTCACCCCTCCACTTT
NA	TRBJ2-2	TRBV5-1	CASSLSAGWTGELFF	TGCGCCAGCAGCTTGTCTGCGGGGTGGACCGGGGAGCTGTTTTTT
NA	TRBJ1-1	TRBV13	CASSGQDTEAFF	TGTGCCAGCAGCGGACAAGACACTGAAGCTTTCTTT
TRBD2	TRBJ2-3	TRBV2	CASSELAGPDTQYF	TGTGCCAGCAGTGAATTAGCGGGGCCAGATACGCAGTATTTT